What follows are 30 T cell receptor beta chains derived from one specimen sequenced in a study of T cell responses to AZD1222 COVID-19 vaccine (dated by TCRdb to the early 2020s). The library was produced with the immunoSEQ multiplex PCR assay. In TCRdb, the immuneACCESS table is reduced to in-frame sequences with V and J assigned. These tables do not hold every clone; where another copy was compared, an unresolved V gene accounts for under half, and the others remain unexplained. The sample table records about 130,000 clones; about 94% of these occur just once. Roughly 5% of the sample rests with the top ten. The label giving this sample's time point can be read as: baseline before first vaccination. The source was peripheral blood, collected on day 0 of AZD1222 vaccination. These TCRs come from an adult in good health.

The V call is TRBV7-3, the J call TRBJ2-7; 11 bases are shared with TRBD2. V was pared by 5 bases and J by 0 bases, with 3 bases of the junction left unmatched. Germline assignment: CDR1 SGHTA and CDR2 FQGTGA. CDR3 length: 15 residues. This chain's CDR3 is CASSPSGGSSYEQYF. CDR3 nucleotide sequence: TGTGCCAGCAGCCCTAGCGGGGGGAGCTCCTACGAGCAGTACTTC.

The chain is built from TRBV6-6 and TRBJ1-2; D is possibly TRBD1 (5 bases). The CDR3 runs 13 residues. Trimming took off 3 bases at V and 2 bases at J, with 7 bases between the two ends. Per germline, CDR1 MNHNY and CDR2 SVGAGI (reference sequence). The CDR3 bases are TGTGCCAGCAGTTATCCAGGGAACTATGGCTACACCTTC. The encoded protein is CASSYPGNYGYTF.

This chain links TRBV5-1 with TRBJ2-2; D unresolved. Between the trimmed V and J ends, which lost 0 bases and 6 bases, there was a span of 6 bases. Germline V gives CDR1 SGHRS, CDR2 YFSETQ. The CDR3 consists of 13 residues. CDR3: CASSLDVAGELFF. In nucleotides, the CDR3 is TGCGCCAGCAGCTTGGATGTAGCCGGGGAGCTGTTTTTT.

The chain combines TRBV24-1 with TRBJ2-7; D unclear. CDR3 length: 14 residues. V dropped 8 bases and J dropped 4 bases, with 17 bases sitting between them. Germline V gene sequence: CDR1 KGHDR, CDR2 SFDVKD. For the CDR3, the DNA is TGTGCCACCATGGGGAAGGGAAAGGATTACGAGCAGTACTTC. Translating gives CATMGKGKDYEQYF.

This chain joins TRBV5-6 and TRBJ2-5; D uncertain. The CDR3 is 14 amino acids. The V end lost 0 bases, the J end lost 4 bases, and 10 bases lay between the germline ends. Germline loops: CDR1 SGHDT, CDR2 YYEEEE. The CDR3 region is CASSLVFGTETQYF. The DNA for the CDR3 is TGTGCCAGCAGCTTGGTCTTTGGCACAGAGACCCAGTACTTC.

The chain is built from TRBV12-5 and TRBJ1-6, with a possible D match to TRBD1 (6 bases). Trimming took off 7 bases at V and 8 bases at J, with 21 bases between the two ends. The CDR3 runs 16 residues. Germline assignment: CDR1 LGHNT and CDR2 FRNRAP. CDR3 residues: CASALRDTGIYSPLHF. As DNA, the CDR3 is TGTGCTAGTGCCTTGAGGGACACTGGAATCTATTCACCCCTCCACTTT.

The chain couples TRBV9 to TRBJ2-1; D gene ambiguous. This CDR3 is built from 15 residues. From germline, CDR1 is SGDLS and CDR2 YYNGEE. Deletions cut 0 bases from V and 4 bases from J, with 11 bases between. Written as DNA, the CDR3 is TGTGCCAGCAGCGTAGCTCCCCGCGCTTACAATGAGCAGTTCTTC. It specifies CASSVAPRAYNEQFF.

The gene calls are TRBV7-2 and TRBJ1-5; D is undetermined. Germline V gives CDR1 SGHTA, CDR2 FQGNSA. The CDR3 covers 14 residues. V lost 4 bases and J 0 bases, leaving 7 bases between the germline ends. The CDR3 reads CASSWQDSNQPQHF. In DNA form, the CDR3 reads TGTGCCAGCAGCTGGCAGGATAGCAATCAGCCCCAGCATTTT.

The J gene is TRBJ2-3, the V gene TRBV5-1; 9 bases match TRBD2. The CDR3 has 16 residues. Unmatched junction bases numbered 4, after V lost 2 bases and J lost 0 bases. CDR1 is SGHRS and CDR2 is YFSETQ in the germline V gene. The CDR3 reads CASSFSGRASTDTQYF. The CDR3 bases are TGCGCCAGCAGCTTTAGCGGGAGAGCTAGCACAGATACGCAGTATTTT. Full variable domain (missing parts from reference TRBV5-1 and TRBJ2-3): KAGVTQTPRYLIKTRGQQVTLSCSPISGHRSVSWYQQTPGQGLQFLFEYFSETQRNKGNFPGRFSGRQFSNSRSEMNVSTLELGDSALYLCASSFSGRASTDTQYFGPGTRLTVL.

This clone was counted a single time. The chain couples TRBV29-1 to TRBJ2-1, with D possibly being TRBD2 (6 bases). Germline lookup yields CDR1 SQVTM and CDR2 ANQGSEA. The CDR3 spans 14 residues. V lost 6 bases and J lost 4, with 16 bases in between. The CDR3 region has the DNA TGCAGCGTCCCCCAAGCGGGCGGATACAATGAGCAGTTCTTC. Its protein product is CSVPQAGGYNEQFF.

The V and J genes are TRBV6-5 and TRBJ1-1; TRBD1 aligns across 7 bases. V lost 6 bases, J lost 1 base, and 8 bases stayed unmatched. The CDR3 length is 15 residues. Per the germline V gene, CDR1 is MNHEY and CDR2 is SVGAGI. Here the CDR3 DNA reads TGTGCCAGCAGAAAAGACAGGGAAACGAACACTGAAGCTTTCTTT. Translation gives CASRKDRETNTEAFF.

This sequence joins TRBV6-5 and TRBJ1-4; D is undetermined. Germline V gene lookup returns CDR1 MNHEY and CDR2 SVGAGI. V lost 7 bases and J lost 6, with 12 bases in between. The CDR3 consists of 13 residues. The CDR3 DNA reads TGTGCCAGCACGAGGGAGCGGGATGAAAAACTGTTTTTT. Translation gives CASTRERDEKLFF.

The chain combines TRBV6-5 with TRBJ2-7; perhaps D is TRBD1 or TRBD2 (5 bases each). The length of the CDR3 is 15 residues. CDR1 is MNHEY and CDR2 is SVGAGI in the germline V gene. V was trimmed by 0 bases and J by 3 bases, leaving 12 bases between them. The CDR3 sequence is CASSYSTGDGYEQYF. The CDR3 coding sequence is TGTGCCAGCAGTTACTCGACCGGGGACGGCTACGAGCAGTACTTC.

This chain connects TRBV2 to TRBJ1-1; D is ambiguous. There are 13 residues in the CDR3. Germline CDR1 and CDR2: SNHLY and FYNNEI. V was cut by 6 bases and J by 1 base, with 9 bases left in between. The CDR3 DNA follows: TGTGCCAGCAGCTCCCGACAGAACACTGAAGCTTTCTTT. Translated, it gives CASSSRQNTEAFF.

The V gene is TRBV3-1 (or the pseudogene TRBV3-2), the J gene TRBJ1-3; 10 bases agree with TRBD1. V gave up 7 bases and J gave up 2 bases; unmatched junction bases: 8. CDR3 length: 16 amino acids. Germline V gives CDR1 LGHDT, CDR2 YNNKEL (reference sequence). The CDR3, as DNA: TGTGCCAGCACCGAGACAGGGGGCGACGCTGGAAACACCATATATTTT. Protein: CASTETGGDAGNTIYF.

This chain uses TRBV5-4 with TRBJ1-1; D remains unclear. From germline, CDR1 is SGHNT and CDR2 YYREEE (reference sequence). The CDR3 extends over 13 amino acids. Deletions cut 0 bases from V and 1 base from J, with 4 bases between. CDR3 sequence reads: CASSLATNTEAFF. CDR3 coding DNA: TGTGCCAGCAGCTTGGCAACGAACACTGAAGCTTTCTTT.

The chain combines TRBV25-1 with TRBJ1-4, with D possibly TRBD1 on 6 matching bases. The length of the CDR3 is 18 residues. The ends were cut back, 0 bases at V and 8 bases at J, with 22 bases in the middle. Germline CDR1 MGHDK, CDR2 SYGVNS. The DNA for the CDR3 is TGTGCCAGCAGTGAATACCAACAGGGTGGGAGAGACGAGGAAAAACTGTTTTTT. It is translated as CASSEYQQGGRDEEKLFF.

J is TRBJ1-1 and V is TRBV9; D unclear. Trimming cost V 4 bases and J 1 base, with 14 bases left between them. This CDR3 comprises 15 residues. The germline V gene encodes CDR1 SGDLS and CDR2 YYNGEE. The CDR3 is CASSIGPKENTEAFF. In DNA form, the CDR3 reads TGTGCCAGCAGCATTGGGCCTAAGGAGAACACTGAAGCTTTCTTT.

This chain connects TRBV27 to TRBJ1-1; TRBD1 agrees at 7 bases. CDR1 is MNHEY, CDR2 SMNVEV, per germline (reference sequence). V shed 5 bases, J shed 0 bases, and the junction held 9 bases outside the gene matches. The CDR3 runs to 16 residues. The CDR3 sequence: CASSPQGFGMNTEAFF. The DNA for the CDR3 is TGTGCCAGCAGTCCACAGGGGTTCGGAATGAACACTGAAGCTTTCTTT.

This clone was detected only once. V is TRBV4-1 and J is TRBJ2-7; 14 bases map to TRBD2. Losses at the gene ends were 3 bases for V and 6 bases for J; bases not matched to a gene: 4. The CDR3 runs to 15 residues. Germline CDR1 reads MGHRA; CDR2 reads YSYEKL. In nucleotides, the CDR3 is TGCGCCAGCAGCCAGGGACTAGCGGGAGTGGGCGAGCAGTACTTC. It yields the protein CASSQGLAGVGEQYF.

The V call is TRBV5-1, the J call TRBJ2-5, with 10 bases aligning to TRBD2. Germline CDR1 SGHRS, CDR2 YFSETQ. The CDR3 length is 16 residues. The V and J ends lost 0 bases and 5 bases, in that order; junction bases with no gene match: 7. The CDR3 sequence: CASSLAASGSFETQYF. DNA for the CDR3: TGCGCCAGCAGCTTGGCCGCTAGCGGGAGTTTCGAGACCCAGTACTTC.

V and J are TRBV29-1 and TRBJ1-1; TRBD1 might be the D (6 bases). There are 15 residues in the CDR3. V dropped 3 bases and J dropped 3 bases, with 17 bases sitting between them. Germline V gene sequence: CDR1 SQVTM, CDR2 ANQGSEA. CDR3 bases: TGCAGCGTTGATGAGAGGGGGAAGGGGGACACTGAAGCTTTCTTT. Its protein product is CSVDERGKGDTEAFF.

This chain joins TRBV11-2 and TRBJ1-3; no reliable D call. The CDR3 is made up of 15 amino acids. Germline V gene data show CDR1 as SGHAT and CDR2 as FQNNGV. V lost 3 bases and J 0 bases, leaving 9 bases between the germline ends. CDR3 protein: CASSLVNYSGNTIYF. The CDR3 DNA sequence: TGTGCCAGCAGCTTGGTTAATTACTCTGGAAACACCATATATTTT.

This clone came up once. The rearrangement links TRBV2 to TRBJ1-2; D remains unclear. Per the germline V gene, CDR1 is SNHLY and CDR2 is FYNNEI. V was cut by 5 bases and J by 6 bases, with 13 bases left in between. The CDR3 has 13 amino acids. CDR3 in DNA: TGTGCCAGCAGTACGGAGGGTCGTGATGGCTACACCTTC. Translation: CASSTEGRDGYTF.

The chain links TRBV30 to TRBJ1-2; TRBD1 matches 10 bases. Germline trimming cut 0 bases from V and 2 bases from J; bases unmatched to any gene: 9. The germline gives CDR1 GTSNPN, CDR2 SVGIG (reference sequence). This CDR3 contains 17 residues. Written as DNA, the CDR3 is TGTGCCTGGAGTGTAGGTGGGACAGGGGACGAAAACTATGGCTACACCTTC. Protein: CAWSVGGTGDENYGYTF.

The rearrangement joins TRBV7-3 to TRBJ1-1; D perhaps matches TRBD1 (5 bases). The V gene's germline CDR1 is SGHTA and CDR2 FQGTGA. Trimming shortened V by 0 bases and J by 4 bases, and 9 bases separated the two germline ends. This CDR3 spans 14 amino acids. Here the CDR3 DNA reads TGTGCCAGCAGCTTAACGGGGCAGGGCACTGAAGCTTTCTTT. It yields the protein CASSLTGQGTEAFF.

CDR3 nucleotide sequence: TGTGCCATCAGTGACGGACTAGCGGGAGGAATCAAAAACATTCAGTACTTC. Protein sequence: CAISDGLAGGIKNIQYF. V gene TRBV10-3 combines with J gene TRBJ2-4; TRBD2 matches at 14 bases. With V trimmed by 3 bases and J by 3 bases, 4 bases remained unmatched. The CDR3 is 17 amino acids. Germline V gives CDR1 ENHRY, CDR2 SYGVKD.

This clone was observed a single time. J is TRBJ2-5 and V is TRBV12-3 or TRBV12-4; D not resolved. The CDR3 runs to 13 residues. V was cut by 5 bases and J by 0 bases, with 7 bases left in between. Written as DNA, the CDR3 is TGTGCCAGCAGTATAGGAGACCAAGAGACCCAGTACTTC. Its protein is CASSIGDQETQYF.

This clone is a singleton in its sample. This chain links TRBV7-2 with TRBJ2-3; 15 bases match TRBD2. The CDR3 contains 16 residues. V lost 5 bases to trimming and J lost 5 bases; unmatched junction nucleotides: 5. The germline CDR1 and CDR2 sequences are SGHTA and FQGNSA. CDR3 loop: CASSRTSGRDEDTQYF. CDR3 in DNA: TGTGCCAGCAGCAGGACTAGCGGGAGGGATGAAGATACGCAGTATTTT. Drawing the rest from reference TRBV7-2 and TRBJ2-3, the complete variable domain is GAGVSQSPSNKVTEKGKDVELRCDPISGHTALYWYRQSLGQGLEFLIYFQGNSAPDKSGLPSDRFSAERTGGSVSTLTIQRTQQEDSAVYLCASSRTSGRDEDTQYFGPGTRLTVL.

The chain is built from TRBV11-2 and TRBJ2-1, with 7 bases that match TRBD2. The CDR3 spans 16 residues. Trimming removed 4 bases from V and 7 bases from J; junction bases left unmatched: 13. The germline V gene encodes CDR1 SGHAT and CDR2 FQNNGV. CDR3 residues: CASSSQRAGEPNEQFF. The CDR3 DNA follows: TGTGCCAGCAGCTCGCAACGGGCGGGAGAGCCGAATGAGCAGTTCTTC.